These T cell receptor beta chains were read from a single sample in a study of cytomegalovirus exposure and HLA in healthy donors. Assay: immunoSEQ multiplex PCR; the TCRdb copy retains only in-frame clones and omits some. Its listing shows 150,000 to 200,000 clones. Sample: PBMCs. The receptors stem from a man between 25 and 39 years old in good health and CMV-seronegative. Both conserved end residues are part of each CDR3. The D gene is left open where the match is weak. Clone sizes are given selectively: once, few, many, or a class where the clone is expanded.

abundance	v_gene	d_gene	j_gene	CDR3nt	CDR3aa
-	TRBV27	-	TRBJ2-7	TGTGCCAGCAGTTTATTCGGAGACGGTACCTACGAGCAGTACTTC	CASSLFGDGTYEQYF
-	TRBV7-9	-	TRBJ2-1	TGTGCCAGCAGCCCTCGAGTAGCGCCCTACAATGAGCAGTTCTTC	CASSPRVAPYNEQFF
-	TRBV6-5	-	TRBJ1-5	TGTGCCAGCAGTTACTCGGTGGGGGGAAAGCAGCCCCAGCATTTT	CASSYSVGGKQPQHF
-	TRBV15	TRBD1	TRBJ2-5	TGTGCCACCAGCGCCACAGGGGAGTATTTGGAGACCCAGTACTTC	CATSATGEYLETQYF
-	TRBV29-1	TRBD2	TRBJ2-1	TGCAGCGTTGTCCCTAGCGGGTACAATGAGCAGTTCTTC	CSVVPSGYNEQFF
-	TRBV6-5	-	TRBJ1-1	TGTGCCAGCAGTTACTCTCCTGACAGGAGCGACACTGAAGCTTTCTTT	CASSYSPDRSDTEAFF
-	TRBV9	TRBD1	TRBJ1-3	TGTGCCAGCAGCGAGAACAGGGGTCTCAGCTCTGGAAACACCATATATTTT	CASSENRGLSSGNTIYF
-	TRBV11-3	-	TRBJ2-1	TGTGCCAGCAGCGCAAAACAGGCTTTCTACAATGAGCAGTTCTTC	CASSAKQAFYNEQFF
-	TRBV6-6	TRBD2	TRBJ2-7	TGTGCCAGCAGTCCGCCCGGGACTACGATTCGCGAGCAGTACTTC	CASSPPGTTIREQYF
-	TRBV29-1	-	TRBJ2-4	TGCAGCGTTGGACAACAAAACATTCAGTACTTC	CSVGQQNIQYF
-	TRBV27	TRBD1	TRBJ2-7	TGTGCCAGCAGTTCCTTTAACAGGGGCACGGGCTACGAGCAGTACTTC	CASSSFNRGTGYEQYF
-	TRBV9	TRBD2	TRBJ2-3	TGTGCCAGCAGCGTAGACGGCGGGGGGTCCAGGGAAAGTCTGAACACAGATACGCAGTATTTT	CASSVDGGGSRESLNTDTQYF
-	TRBV5-4	-	TRBJ2-1	TGTGCCAGCAGCTACCCCACGACTAATACTGAGCAGTTCTTC	CASSYPTTNTEQFF
-	TRBV2	TRBD2	TRBJ2-5	TGTGCCTGCTTAGGAAGGGCGGGAGGGCGTGGGGAAGAGACCCAGTACTTC	CACLGRAGGRGEETQYF
-	TRBV29-1	-	TRBJ1-1	TGCAGCGAGTTAACAGGGCTGAACACTGAAGCTTTCTTT	CSELTGLNTEAFF
-	TRBV6-1	TRBD2	TRBJ2-5	TGTGCCAGCAGTCTCATTAGCGGGACCGTAGAGACCCAGTACTTC	CASSLISGTVETQYF
-	TRBV12-5	TRBD1	TRBJ2-3	TGTGCTAGTGGTTTGGCACAGGGGCCATGGACCACAGATACGCAGTATTTT	CASGLAQGPWTTDTQYF
-	TRBV25-1	TRBD1	TRBJ2-7	TGTGCCAGCTTGGGGACAGGGGTCCACTACGAGCAGTACTTC	CASLGTGVHYEQYF
-	TRBV29-1	-	TRBJ1-2	TGCAGCGTTGTAGGTCAGGTACATGGCTACACCTTC	CSVVGQVHGYTF
medium-sized	TRBV6-1	TRBD2	TRBJ2-1	TGTGCCAGCAGCCGACTAGCGGGAGAGGGCAATGAGCAGTTCTTC	CASSRLAGEGNEQFF